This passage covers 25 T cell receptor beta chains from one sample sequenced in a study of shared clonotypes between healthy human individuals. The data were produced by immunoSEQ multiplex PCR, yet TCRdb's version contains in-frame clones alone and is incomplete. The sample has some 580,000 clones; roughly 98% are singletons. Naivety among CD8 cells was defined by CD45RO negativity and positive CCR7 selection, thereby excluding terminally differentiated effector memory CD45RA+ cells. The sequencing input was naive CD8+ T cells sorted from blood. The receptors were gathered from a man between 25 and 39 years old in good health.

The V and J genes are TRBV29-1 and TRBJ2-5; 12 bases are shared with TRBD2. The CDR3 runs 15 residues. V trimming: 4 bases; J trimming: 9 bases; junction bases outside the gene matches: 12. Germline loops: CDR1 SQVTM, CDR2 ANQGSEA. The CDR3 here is CSVVPSGREEWAQYF. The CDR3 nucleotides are TGCAGCGTTGTGCCTAGCGGGAGGGAAGAGTGGGCCCAGTACTTC.

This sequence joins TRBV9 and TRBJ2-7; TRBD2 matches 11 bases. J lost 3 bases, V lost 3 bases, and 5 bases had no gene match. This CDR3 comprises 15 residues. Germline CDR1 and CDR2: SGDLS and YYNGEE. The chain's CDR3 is CASSGTSGSLYEQYF. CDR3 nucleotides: TGTGCCAGCAGCGGGACTAGCGGGTCCCTCTACGAGCAGTACTTC.

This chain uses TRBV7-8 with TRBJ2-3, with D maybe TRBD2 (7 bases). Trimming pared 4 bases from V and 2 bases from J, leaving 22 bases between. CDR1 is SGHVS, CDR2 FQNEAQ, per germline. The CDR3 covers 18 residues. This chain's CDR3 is CASSSLAEGGQVTDTQYF. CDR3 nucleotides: TGTGCCAGCAGCTCTTTGGCGGAGGGGGGGCAGGTCACAGATACGCAGTATTTT.

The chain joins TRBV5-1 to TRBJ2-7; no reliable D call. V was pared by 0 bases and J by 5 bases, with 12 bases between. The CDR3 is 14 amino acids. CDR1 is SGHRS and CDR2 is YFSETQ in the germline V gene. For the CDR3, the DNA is TGCGCCAGCAGCTTGGGAGGTATCTTCAACGAGCAGTACTTC. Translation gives CASSLGGIFNEQYF. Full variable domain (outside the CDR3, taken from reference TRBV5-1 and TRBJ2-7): KAGVTQTPRYLIKTRGQQVTLSCSPISGHRSVSWYQQTPGQGLQFLFEYFSETQRNKGNFPGRFSGRQFSNSRSEMNVSTLELGDSALYLCASSLGGIFNEQYFGPGTRLTVT.

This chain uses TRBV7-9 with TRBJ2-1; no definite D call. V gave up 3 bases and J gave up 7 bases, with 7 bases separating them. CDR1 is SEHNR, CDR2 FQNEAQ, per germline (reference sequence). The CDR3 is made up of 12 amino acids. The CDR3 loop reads CASSLTRNEQFF. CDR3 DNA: TGTGCCAGCAGCTTGACTCGAAATGAGCAGTTCTTC.

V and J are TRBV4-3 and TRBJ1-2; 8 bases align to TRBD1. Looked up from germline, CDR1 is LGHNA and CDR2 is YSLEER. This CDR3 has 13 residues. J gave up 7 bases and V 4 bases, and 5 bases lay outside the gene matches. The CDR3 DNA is TGCGCCAGCAGCCTGACAGGGGTGGCTGGCTACACCTTC. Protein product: CASSLTGVAGYTF.

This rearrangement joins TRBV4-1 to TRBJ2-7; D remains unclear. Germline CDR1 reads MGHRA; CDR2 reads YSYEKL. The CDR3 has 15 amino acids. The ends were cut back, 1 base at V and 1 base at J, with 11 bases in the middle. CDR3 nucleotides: TGCGCCAGCAGCCAAGTTGCCAGCCCATCCTACGAGCAGTACTTC. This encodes CASSQVASPSYEQYF.

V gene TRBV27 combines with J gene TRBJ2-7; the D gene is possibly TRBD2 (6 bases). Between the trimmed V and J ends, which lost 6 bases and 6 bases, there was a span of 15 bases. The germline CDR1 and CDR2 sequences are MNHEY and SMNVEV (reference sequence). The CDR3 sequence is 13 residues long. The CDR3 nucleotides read TGTGCCAGCAGCCGCGGGGTGGCGCTCGAGCAGTACTTC. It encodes CASSRGVALEQYF.

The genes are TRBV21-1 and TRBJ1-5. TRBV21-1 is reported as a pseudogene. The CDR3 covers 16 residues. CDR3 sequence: CASSDCLHWHHQPQHF. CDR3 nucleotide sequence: TGTGCCAGCAGTGATTGCCTACATTGGCATCATCAGCCCCAGCATTTT.

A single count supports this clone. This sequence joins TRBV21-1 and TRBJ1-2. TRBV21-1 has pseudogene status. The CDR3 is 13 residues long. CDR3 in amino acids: CASSKALEGGYTF. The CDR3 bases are TGTGCCAGCAGCAAAGCACTGGAGGGTGGCTACACCTTC.

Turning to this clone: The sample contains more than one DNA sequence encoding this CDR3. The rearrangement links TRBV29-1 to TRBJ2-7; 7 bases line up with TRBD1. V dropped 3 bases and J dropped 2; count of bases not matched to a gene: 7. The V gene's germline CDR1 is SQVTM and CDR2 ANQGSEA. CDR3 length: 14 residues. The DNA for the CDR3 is TGCAGCGTTGAGGGCACAGGGGAGACCTACGAGCAGTACTTC. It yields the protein CSVEGTGETYEQYF.

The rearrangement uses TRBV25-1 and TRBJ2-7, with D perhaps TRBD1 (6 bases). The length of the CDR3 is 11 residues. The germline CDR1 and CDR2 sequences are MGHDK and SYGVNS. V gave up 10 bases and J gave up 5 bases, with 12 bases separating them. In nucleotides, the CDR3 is TGTGCCACGTCGCGGACAGACGAGCAGTACTTC. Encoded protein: CATSRTDEQYF.

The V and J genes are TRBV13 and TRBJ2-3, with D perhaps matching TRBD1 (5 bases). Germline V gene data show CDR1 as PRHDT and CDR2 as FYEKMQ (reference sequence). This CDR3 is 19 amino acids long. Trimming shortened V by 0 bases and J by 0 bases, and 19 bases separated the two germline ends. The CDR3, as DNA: TGTGCCAGCAGCTTAGGTATAGGGGTCTCTGTCGATAGCACAGATACGCAGTATTTT. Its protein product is CASSLGIGVSVDSTDTQYF.

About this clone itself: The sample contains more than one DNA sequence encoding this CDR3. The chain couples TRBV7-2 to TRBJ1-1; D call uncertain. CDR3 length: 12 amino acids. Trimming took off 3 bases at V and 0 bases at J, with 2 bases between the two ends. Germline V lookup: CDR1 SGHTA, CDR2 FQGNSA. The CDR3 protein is CASSLLNTEAFF. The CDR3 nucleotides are TGTGCCAGCAGCTTGCTGAACACTGAAGCTTTCTTT. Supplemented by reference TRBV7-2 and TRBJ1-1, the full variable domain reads GAGVSQSPSNKVTEKGKDVELRCDPISGHTALYWYRQSLGQGLEFLIYFQGNSAPDKSGLPSDRFSAERTGGSVSTLTIQRTQQEDSAVYLCASSLLNTEAFFGQGTRLTVV.

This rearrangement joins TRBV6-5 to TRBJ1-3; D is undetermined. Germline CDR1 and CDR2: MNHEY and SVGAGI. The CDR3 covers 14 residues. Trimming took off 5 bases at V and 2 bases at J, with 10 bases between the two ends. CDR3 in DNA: TGTGCCAGCAGTCCAGGATCTCCTGGAAACACCATATATTTT. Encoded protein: CASSPGSPGNTIYF.

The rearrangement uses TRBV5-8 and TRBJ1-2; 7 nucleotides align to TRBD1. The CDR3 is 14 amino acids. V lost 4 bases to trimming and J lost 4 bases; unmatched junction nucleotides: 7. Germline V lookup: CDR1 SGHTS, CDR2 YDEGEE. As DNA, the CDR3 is TGTGCCAGCAGCACCGGGCAGGGGGGCTATGGCTACACCTTC. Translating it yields CASSTGQGGYGYTF. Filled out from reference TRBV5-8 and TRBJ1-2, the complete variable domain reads EAGVTQSPTHLIKTRGQQATLRCSPISGHTSVYWYQQALGLGLQFLLWYDEGEERNRGNFPPRFSGRQFPNYSSELNVNALELEDSALYLCASSTGQGGYGYTFGSGTRLTVV.

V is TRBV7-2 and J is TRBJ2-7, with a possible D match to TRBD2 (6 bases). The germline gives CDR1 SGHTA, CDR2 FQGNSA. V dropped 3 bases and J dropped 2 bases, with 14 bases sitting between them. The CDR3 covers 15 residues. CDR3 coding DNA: TGTGCCAGCAGCTTCTTATGGGACTCAACCTACGAGCAGTACTTC. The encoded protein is CASSFLWDSTYEQYF.

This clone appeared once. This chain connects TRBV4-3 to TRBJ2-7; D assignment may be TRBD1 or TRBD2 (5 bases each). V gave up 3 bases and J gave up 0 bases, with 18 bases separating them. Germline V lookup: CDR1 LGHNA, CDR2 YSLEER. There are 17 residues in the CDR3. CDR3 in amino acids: CASSHDLPRDGSYEQYF. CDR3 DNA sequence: TGCGCCAGCAGCCATGACCTCCCCCGGGACGGCTCCTACGAGCAGTACTTC.

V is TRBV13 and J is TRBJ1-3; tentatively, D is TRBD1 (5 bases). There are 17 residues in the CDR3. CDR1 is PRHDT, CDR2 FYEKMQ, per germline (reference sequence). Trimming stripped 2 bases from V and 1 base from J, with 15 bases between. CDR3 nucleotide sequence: TGTGCCAGCAGCTTATTGGGGGGGAAGGGATCTGGAAACACCATATATTTT. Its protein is CASSLLGGKGSGNTIYF.

The CDR3 sequence: CATLTGTSGYEQYF. The CDR3 DNA reads as TGTGCCACCCTTACCGGGACTAGCGGCTACGAGCAGTACTTC. The chain recombines TRBV10-3 with TRBJ2-7; 11 nucleotides line up with TRBD2. Trimming cost V 10 bases and J 3 bases; bases outside gene matches: 8. The CDR3 extends over 14 amino acids. Germline V lookup: CDR1 ENHRY, CDR2 SYGVKD.

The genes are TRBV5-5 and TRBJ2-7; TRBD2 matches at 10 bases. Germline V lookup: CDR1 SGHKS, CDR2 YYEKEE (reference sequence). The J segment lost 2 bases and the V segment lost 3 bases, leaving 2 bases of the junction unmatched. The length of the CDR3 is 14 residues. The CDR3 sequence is CASSWTSGAYEQYF. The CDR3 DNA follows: TGTGCCAGCAGCTGGACTAGCGGAGCCTACGAGCAGTACTTC.

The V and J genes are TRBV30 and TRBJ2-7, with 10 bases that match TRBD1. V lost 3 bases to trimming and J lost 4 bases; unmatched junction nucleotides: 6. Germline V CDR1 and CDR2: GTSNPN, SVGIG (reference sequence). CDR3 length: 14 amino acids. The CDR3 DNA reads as TGTGCCTGGAGCATCGGGACAGGGGAATACGAGCAGTACTTC. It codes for CAWSIGTGEYEQYF.

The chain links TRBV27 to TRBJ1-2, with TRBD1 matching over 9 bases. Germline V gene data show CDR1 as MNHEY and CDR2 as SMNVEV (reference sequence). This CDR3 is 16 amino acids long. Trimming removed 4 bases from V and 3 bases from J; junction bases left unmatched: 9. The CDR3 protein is CASSYIRRTGDYGYTF. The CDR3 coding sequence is TGTGCCAGCAGTTACATCCGCCGGACAGGGGACTATGGCTACACCTTC.

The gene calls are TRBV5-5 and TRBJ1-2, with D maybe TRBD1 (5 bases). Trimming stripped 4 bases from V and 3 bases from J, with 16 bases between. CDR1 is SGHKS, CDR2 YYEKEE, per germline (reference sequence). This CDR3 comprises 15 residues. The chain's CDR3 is CASSPGTVSYYGYTF. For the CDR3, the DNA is TGTGCCAGCAGCCCGGGGACGGTATCGTACTATGGCTACACCTTC.

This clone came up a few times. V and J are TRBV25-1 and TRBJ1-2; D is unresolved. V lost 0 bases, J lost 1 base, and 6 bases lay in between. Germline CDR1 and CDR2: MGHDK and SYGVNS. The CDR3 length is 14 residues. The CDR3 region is CASSEYNSNYGYTF. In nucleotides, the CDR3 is TGTGCCAGCAGTGAATATAACAGTAACTATGGCTACACCTTC.